Listed here are 23 T cell receptor beta chains from one sample, sequenced in a study of T-cell reconstitution after alpha-beta-depleted transplantation in children. Using unique molecular identifiers, the investigators prepared the TCRbeta library. Using its own MiXCR run on the PCR reads, TCRdb lists one record per CDR3 protein. The table has 300,000 to 400,000 distinct CDR3 sequences, under 20% seen once. Here the sequenced sample was PBMCs, mostly from graft donor cells, taken 360 days after TCRalphabeta/CD19-depleted stem cell transplant. The receptors were gathered from a male patient between 2 and 10 years old who had a stem cell transplant for acute lymphoblastic leukemia, so the T cells may come from the graft donor.

This clonotype was counted at least ten times. The chain combines TRBV28 with TRBJ2-7; D is unclear. The V end lost 3 bases, the J end lost 4 bases, and 7 bases lay between the germline ends. The CDR3 totals 12 residues. The germline gives CDR1 MDHEN, CDR2 SYDVKM. CDR3 region: CASSFGHYEQYF. In nucleotides, the CDR3 is TGTGCCAGCAGTTTCGGGCATTACGAGCAGTACTTC.

There are a few counts of this clonotype. This chain uses TRBV6-2 or TRBV6-3 with TRBJ2-2; 7 bases agree with TRBD2. Germline lookup yields CDR1 MNHEY and CDR2 SVGEGT. This CDR3 region has 18 residues. The V segment lost 7 bases and the J segment 6 bases; nucleotides outside the gene matches: 20. Written as DNA, the CDR3 is TGTGCCAGCACCACCAGCATCTACATAGGGGAGGGCCCCGGGGAGCTGTTTTTT. It yields the protein CASTTSIYIGEGPGELFF.

This clonotype was observed a handful of times. This chain connects TRBV3-1 to TRBJ2-5; D is unclear. Trimming removed 0 bases from V and 10 bases from J, with 9 bases in between. Germline V gene sequence: CDR1 LGHDT, CDR2 YNNKEL (reference sequence). The CDR3 is 12 amino acids. CDR3 residues: CASSQDSAIQYF. In nucleotides, the CDR3 is TGTGCCAGCAGCCAAGATTCGGCAATCCAGTACTTC.

V and J are TRBV30 and TRBJ2-3; perhaps TRBD2 as D (6 bases). The CDR3 is 11 residues long. The V gene lost 3 bases and the J gene lost 7 bases, with 8 bases spanning the gap. The V gene's germline CDR1 is GTSNPN and CDR2 SVGIG (reference sequence). CDR3 DNA: TGTGCCTGGAGGGAGGGAAATACGCAGTATTTT. Translated: CAWREGNTQYF.

The chain joins TRBV29-1 to TRBJ2-2, with no clear D. This CDR3 is 12 amino acids long. V was shortened by 7 bases and J by 1 base, with 7 bases between the two germline ends. In germline, CDR1 is SQVTM, CDR2 ANQGSEA. CDR3 coding DNA: TGCAGCGCGAACGAGAACACCGGGGAGCTGTTTTTT. As protein: CSANENTGELFF.

This clonotype came up a few times. The rearrangement uses TRBV12-3 or TRBV12-4 and TRBJ2-2; D is uncertain. The CDR3 length is 13 residues. Trimming pared 4 bases from V and 7 bases from J, leaving 10 bases between. CDR3 nucleotides: TGTGCCAGCAGTTCGATCCCAGGCGGGGAGCTGTTTTTT. Translated, it gives CASSSIPGGELFF.

This clonotype was seen a handful of times. The chain joins TRBV27 to TRBJ1-4, with 8 bases fitting TRBD1. The CDR3 runs to 14 residues. The ends lost 3 bases at V and 4 bases at J; junction bases unmatched: 1. From germline, CDR1 is MNHEY and CDR2 SMNVEV (reference sequence). The CDR3 sequence: CASSFDRGNEKLFF. The DNA of the CDR3 is TGTGCCAGCAGTTTTGACAGGGGTAATGAAAAACTGTTTTTT.

This clonotype occurred many times. The chain employs TRBV6-1 and TRBJ2-7, with TRBD2 as a possible D gene (5 bases). Germline V CDR1 and CDR2: MNHNS, SASEGT. This CDR3 region has 15 residues. V was cut by 6 bases and J by 5 bases, with 20 bases left in between. The CDR3 region is CASSNYGSGSHEQYF. In DNA form, the CDR3 reads TGTGCCAGCAGCAACTACGGCTCGGGGTCCCACGAGCAGTACTTC.

This clonotype appeared many times. The chain couples TRBV12-3 or TRBV12-4 to TRBJ2-1, with D possibly matching TRBD1 (6 bases). V was clipped by 1 base and J by 6 bases, with 10 bases between them. The CDR3 spans 14 residues. DNA of the CDR3: TGTGCCAGCAGTTTAGAGGGCAGGGGCAATGAGCAGTTCTTC. This sequence encodes CASSLEGRGNEQFF.

There are a few counts of this clonotype. This chain uses TRBV19 with TRBJ1-2; D might be TRBD1 (5 bases). The ends were cut back, 9 bases at V and 3 bases at J, with 11 bases in the middle. The germline V gene has CDR1 LNHDA and CDR2 SQIVND (reference sequence). This CDR3 is built from 12 residues. CDR3 amino acids: CASRGLHYGYTF. DNA of the CDR3: TGTGCCAGCCGGGGACTTCACTATGGCTACACCTTC.

This clonotype was seen ten or more times. The gene calls are TRBV5-1 and TRBJ2-2, with D possibly called TRBD1 or TRBD2 (5 bases each). Germline V gene data show CDR1 as SGHRS and CDR2 as YFSETQ. The CDR3 totals 16 residues. V was shortened by 2 bases and J by 1 base, with 12 bases between the two germline ends. The CDR3 DNA sequence: TGCGCCAGCAGCTTTTGGGGACGGCAGAACACCGGGGAGCTGTTTTTT. Its translation is CASSFWGRQNTGELFF.

V and J are TRBV24-1 and TRBJ1-5; 10 nucleotides agree with TRBD1. The CDR3 has 14 amino acids. CDR1 is KGHDR, CDR2 SFDVKD, per germline. After removal of 6 bases from V and 5 bases from J, the junction contained 3 bases not matched to a gene. The CDR3: CATSSTGGYQPQHF. In DNA, the CDR3 is TGTGCCACCAGTTCGACAGGGGGCTATCAGCCCCAGCATTTT.

At least ten counts were recorded for this clonotype. The V and J genes are TRBV10-3 and TRBJ2-7, with D hard to call. The CDR3 has 14 amino acids. The ends were cut back, 3 bases at V and 0 bases at J, with 9 bases in the middle. CDR1 and CDR2 from the germline V gene are ENHRY and SYGVKD. CDR3 coding DNA: TGTGCCATCAGTGATAGGTGGATCTCCTACGAGCAGTACTTC. It specifies CAISDRWISYEQYF.

The sample holds many counts of this clonotype. This sequence joins TRBV5-1 and TRBJ1-1; 9 bases map to TRBD1. The CDR3 covers 14 residues. The J segment lost 5 bases and the V segment lost 5 bases, leaving 7 bases of the junction unmatched. Germline V gives CDR1 SGHRS, CDR2 YFSETQ. Here the CDR3 reads CASSRDRGGTEAFF. The CDR3 nucleotides read TGCGCCAGCAGTAGAGACAGGGGGGGGACTGAAGCTTTCTTT.

This clonotype turned up a few times. V and J are TRBV4-1 and TRBJ1-1; D not certain. Germline CDR1 reads MGHRA; CDR2 reads YSYEKL. V lost 0 bases and J 0 bases, leaving 11 bases between the germline ends. The CDR3 contains 16 residues. CDR3 loop: CASSQDPGVLNTEAFF. The CDR3 DNA reads as TGCGCCAGCAGCCAAGATCCTGGGGTTTTGAACACTGAAGCTTTCTTT.

The V gene is TRBV9, the J gene TRBJ2-2, with 8 positions matching TRBD2. CDR3 size: 15 residues. The germline CDR1 and CDR2 sequences are SGDLS and YYNGEE. The trim removed 0 bases at V and 7 bases at J, leaving 5 bases unmatched. The CDR3 nucleotides are TGTGCCAGCAGCGTAGGCGGGGGGCACGGCGGGGAGCTGTTTTTT. Protein product: CASSVGGGHGGELFF.

The chain links TRBV3-1 to TRBJ2-1; D unresolved. This CDR3 spans 12 amino acids. CDR1 and CDR2 from the germline V gene are LGHDT and YNNKEL (reference sequence). Trimming cost V 2 bases and J 12 bases, with 11 bases left between them. The CDR3 reads CASSQSQLVQFF. CDR3 bases: TGTGCCAGCAGCCAAAGTCAATTAGTGCAGTTCTTC.

This clonotype was picked up many times. The chain combines TRBV7-8 with TRBJ2-1, with 12 bases identical to TRBD2. Germline loops: CDR1 SGHVS, CDR2 FQNEAQ. The CDR3 sequence is 16 residues long. J was trimmed by 4 bases and V by 4 bases; bases with no gene match: 5. The CDR3 sequence is CASSWRTSGAYNEQFF. The CDR3 DNA follows: TGTGCCAGCAGCTGGAGGACTAGCGGGGCTTACAATGAGCAGTTCTTC.

This chain uses TRBV7-3 with TRBJ2-1; D is possibly TRBD1 (6 bases). The CDR3 length is 17 residues. V lost 3 bases to trimming and J lost 4 bases, with 19 bases between them. In germline, CDR1 is SGHTA, CDR2 FQGTGA. CDR3 sequence reads: CASSLLPGVGVYNEQFF. The DNA of the CDR3 is TGTGCCAGCAGCTTGTTGCCAGGGGTTGGGGTTTACAATGAGCAGTTCTTC. The entire variable domain, with the rest obtained from reference TRBV7-3 and TRBJ2-1, is as follows: GAGVSQTPSNKVTEKGKYVELRCDPISGHTALYWYRQSLGQGPEFLIYFQGTGAADDSGLPNDRFFAVRPEGSVSTLKIQRTERGDSAVYLCASSLLPGVGVYNEQFFGPGTRLTVL.

This clonotype was observed at least ten times. This chain connects TRBV6-2 or TRBV6-3 to TRBJ2-7; 7 bases match TRBD1. The germline gives CDR1 MNHEY, CDR2 SVGEGT. The CDR3 length is 15 residues. V trimming: 2 bases; J trimming: 3 bases; junction bases outside the gene matches: 7. CDR3 region: CASSYPHRGSYEQYF. The CDR3 DNA reads as TGTGCCAGCAGTTACCCACACAGGGGTAGCTACGAGCAGTACTTC.

This clonotype was found a few times. The chain couples TRBV29-1 to TRBJ2-2; D gene uncertain. The ends were cut back, 4 bases at V and 5 bases at J, with 17 bases in the middle. Germline V CDR1 and CDR2: SQVTM, ANQGSEA. The CDR3 contains 15 residues. CDR3 sequence: CSVGSGTAVTGELFF. The CDR3 DNA is TGCAGCGTTGGCTCCGGCACGGCGGTAACCGGGGAGCTGTTTTTT.

This clonotype was counted a few times. This chain connects TRBV15 to TRBJ2-5, with 10 bases matching TRBD2. The germline V gene encodes CDR1 LNHNV and CDR2 YYDKDF (reference sequence). The CDR3 has 16 residues. V shed 0 bases and J 5 bases; nucleotides not matched to a gene: 6. The chain's CDR3 is CATSRDSLAGEETQYF. CDR3 DNA sequence: TGTGCCACCAGCAGAGATTCTCTAGCGGGAGAGGAGACCCAGTACTTC.

This clonotype was picked up a small number of times. The rearrangement joins TRBV4-3 to TRBJ2-7, with D unclear. V was shortened by 3 bases and J by 5 bases, with 11 bases between the two germline ends. CDR3 length equals 13 residues. Germline CDR1 and CDR2: LGHNA and YSLEER. CDR3 loop: CASSHSRSHEQYF. In DNA, the CDR3 is TGCGCCAGCAGCCACTCTAGGTCCCACGAGCAGTACTTC.